This TCR beta chain is from a study of identical twins. The J segment lost 11 bases and the V segment lost 1 base, leaving 8 bases of the junction unmatched. This CDR3 spans 14 amino acids. This clonotype was seen only once. TCRdb re-called the 5' RACE reads with MiXCR, one entry per CDR3 protein. The sample has under 900,000 distinct CDR3 sequences, about 18% seen once. The sample also formed part of further work on T cells expressing NK-cell markers.

The chain joins TRBV12-3 or TRBV12-4 to TRBJ1-1, with TRBD1 identical over 9 bases. The receptor comes from a woman aged 18-29 years in good health. Sequenced sample: PBMCs. This CDR3 is CASSLGDRVSGAFF. Written as DNA, the CDR3 is TGTGCCAGCAGTTTAGGGGACAGGGTGTCGGGGGCTTTCTTT.